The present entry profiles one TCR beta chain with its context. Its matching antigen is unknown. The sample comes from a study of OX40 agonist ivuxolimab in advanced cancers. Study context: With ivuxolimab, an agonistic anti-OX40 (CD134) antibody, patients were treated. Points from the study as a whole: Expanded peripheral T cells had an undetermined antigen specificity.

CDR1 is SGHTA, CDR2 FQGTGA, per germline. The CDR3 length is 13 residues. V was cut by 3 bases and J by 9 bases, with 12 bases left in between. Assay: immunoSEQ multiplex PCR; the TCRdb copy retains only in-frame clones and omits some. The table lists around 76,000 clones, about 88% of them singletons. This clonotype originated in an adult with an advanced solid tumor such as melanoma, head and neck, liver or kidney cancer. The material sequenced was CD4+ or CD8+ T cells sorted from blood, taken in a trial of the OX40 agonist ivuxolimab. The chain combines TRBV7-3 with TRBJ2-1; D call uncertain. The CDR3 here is CASSFRGGGEQFF. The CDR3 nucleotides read TGTGCCAGCAGCTTCCGTGGCGGCGGTGAGCAGTTCTTC.